These 3 T cell receptor beta chains were all obtained from the same sample, sequenced in a study of Tregs in tolerant kidney transplant recipients. The assay was immunoSEQ multiplex PCR, and TCRdb's table has in-frame clones only and misses some. The profile shows tens of thousands of clones, 85% to 90% of them singletons. This specimen consisted of CD4+ T cells from blood, obtained before the transplant. The source is a human donor who received a combined kidney and bone marrow transplant.

The chain carries TRBV18 and TRBJ2-7; maybe TRBD1 (5 bases). CDR1 and CDR2 from the germline V gene are KGHSH and LQKENI. The CDR3 contains 14 residues. The V gene lost 3 bases and the J gene lost 9 bases, with 18 bases spanning the gap. The CDR3 bases are TGTGCCAGCTCACCGGGCGAGACAGCTTCTATGCAGTACTTC. Its protein is CASSPGETASMQYF. The variable domain in full, completed from reference TRBV18 and TRBJ2-7, reads NAGVMQNPRHLVRRRGQEARLRCSPMKGHSHVYWYRQLPEEGLKFMVYLQKENIIDESGMPKERFSAEFPKEGPSILRIQQVVRGDSAAYFCASSPGETASMQYFGPGTRLTVT.

This clone has a handful of counts. The rearrangement joins TRBV29-1 to TRBJ2-1, with 11 positions matching TRBD1. This CDR3 comprises 16 residues. Looked up from germline, CDR1 is SQVTM and CDR2 is ANQGSEA. V was pared by 2 bases and J by 6 bases, with 9 bases of the junction left unmatched. The CDR3 coding sequence is TGCAGCGTTGAACGGGACAGGGGGTGGGCCGGCAATGAGCAGTTCTTC. This gives the protein CSVERDRGWAGNEQFF.

This chain uses TRBV11-2 with TRBJ2-1, with D tentatively TRBD2 (6 bases). Trimming removed 1 base at V and 7 bases at J, with 14 bases between. The germline CDR1 and CDR2 sequences are SGHAT and FQNNGV. The length of the CDR3 is 15 residues. The CDR3 protein is CASSLVFGGGNEQFF. CDR3 DNA: TGTGCCAGCAGCTTAGTTTTCGGGGGTGGGAATGAGCAGTTCTTC. Filled out from reference TRBV11-2 and TRBJ2-1, the complete variable domain reads EAGVAQSPRYKIIEKRQSVAFWCNPISGHATLYWYQQILGQGPKLLIQFQNNGVVDDSQLPKDRFSAERLKGVDSTLKIQPAKLEDSAVYLCASSLVFGGGNEQFFGPGTRLTVL.